Sequencing of this T cell receptor (beta chain) was carried out in a study of cytomegalovirus exposure and HLA in healthy donors. Study-wide results and caveats: Most of the CMV-associated TCR beta chains (in a later analysis) appeared to be HLA-restricted. Across HLA loci, a later analysis found differing TCR association rates, with DRB1 most and HLA-C fewest.

Primers included in the PCR were 60 Vbeta and 13 Jbeta primers. The table came from immunoSEQ multiplex PCR; TCRdb's copy has only in-frame clones and leaves some out. The sample consists of some 150,000 clones, around 73% of them appearing once. Nobody wrote down the CMV serostatus of this donor. About this clone itself: Antigen: not known.

Germline CDR1 and CDR2: SGHRS and YFSETQ. The CDR3 runs to 16 residues. The V and J ends lost 4 bases and 4 bases, in that order; junction bases with no gene match: 5. Sequencing was carried out using PBMCs. The receptor's source is a human donor in good health. V is TRBV5-1 and J is TRBJ2-3, with 14 bases lining up with TRBD2. CDR3 DNA sequence: TGCGCCAGCAGCAGGACTAGCGGGGGGATTGCAGATACGCAGTATTTT. Encoded protein: CASSRTSGGIADTQYF.